The TCR beta chain described here comes from a study of shared clonotypes between healthy human individuals. Whole-study results and caveats: For naive CD4 cells, roughly 4.6% of clonotypes were shared across a few donors. Naive subsets generally exceeded memory subsets in estimated richness.

CDR1 is MNHEY, CDR2 SMNVEV, per germline (reference sequence). V gave up 5 bases and J gave up 1 base; unmatched junction bases: 11. The CDR3 is made up of 16 amino acids. Repertoires were generated with immunoSEQ multiplex PCR, while TCRdb's copy carries only in-frame clones and drops some. The table includes around 1,900,000 clones, 93% detected once. This clone has a single count. The target antigen is unknown. CD45RO-negative, CCR7-selected cells formed the naive CD8 fraction, which excluded terminally differentiated effector memory CD45RA+ cells. Sequences were obtained from naive CD8+ T cells from PBMCs. The chain is built from TRBV27 and TRBJ2-7; 7 bases fit TRBD1. The clonotype was recovered from a man younger than 35 in good health. Some clones in this sample may be carry-over from other donors' samples. CDR3 in DNA: TGTGCCAGCAGTCCCTCTCAGGGGGTGTTGTCCTACGAGCAGTACTTC. Its translation is CASSPSQGVLSYEQYF.